This TCR beta chain was documented in a study of graft-versus-host responses after intestinal transplantation. Study-level points and caveats: HvG clone declines early post-transplant were associated with peak circulating GvH levels.

Regarding this clone: Its antigen is not known.

This CDR3 has 14 residues. Per the germline V gene, CDR1 is SGHNT and CDR2 is YENEEA. The ends lost 2 bases at V and 5 bases at J; junction bases unmatched: 2. Only in-frame clones appear in the TCRdb table, and some are missing; sequencing was by immunoSEQ multiplex PCR. In the table there are 140,000 or so clones, about 93% of which are singletons. The TCR was taken from a human donor who received an intestinal transplant. Sample: unstimulated CD4+ T cells sorted from spleen or lymph node cells, taken before intestinal transplant. This chain links TRBV11-3 with TRBJ2-1; TRBD1 aligns across 8 bases. CDR3: CASSLPDRDNEQFF. CDR3 DNA: TGTGCCAGCAGCTTACCGGACAGGGACAATGAGCAGTTCTTC.